These T cell receptor beta chains were read from a single sample in a study of cytomegalovirus exposure and HLA in healthy donors. Measured with immunoSEQ multiplex PCR; TCRdb has only the in-frame clones, and not every one. The table has approximately 190,000 clones, roughly 82% seen once. Specimen: PBMCs. Source of these receptors: a woman between 50 and 59 years old in good health and CMV-seropositive. CDR3s include the opening cysteine and the closing phenylalanine or tryptophan. Each record gives: V gene, D gene, J gene, clone size, CDR3 length, CDR3 DNA, CDR3 protein. D genes are given only for firm matches. The size field is filled for only some rows; it gives once, few, many or a size class.

TRBV28	-	TRBJ1-1	once	12	TGTGCCAGCAGTTCAGTAAACACTGAAGCTTTCTTT	CASSSVNTEAFF
TRBV9	-	TRBJ2-3	-	15	TGTGCCAGCAGCGTAGGGGGCTCCCCCACAGATACGCAGTATTTT	CASSVGGSPTDTQYF
TRBV5-1	-	TRBJ2-7	-	14	TGCGCCAGCAGCCAACAATCTCAGGGTTACGAGCAGTACTTC	CASSQQSQGYEQYF
TRBV7-6	TRBD2	TRBJ2-7	once	15	TGTGCCAGCAGCCCGGGGGGGAGCGGGGGGCGGGAGCAGTACTTC	CASSPGGSGGREQYF
TRBV29-1	-	TRBJ2-7	-	15	TGCAGCGTTGAAGAGGCAGGGCGTACGAAATACGAGCAGTACTTC	CSVEEAGRTKYEQYF
TRBV5-1	TRBD2	TRBJ2-7	-	15	TGCGCCAGCAGCTTGCAAGCGGGGGTTTCGGGAGAGCAGTACTTC	CASSLQAGVSGEQYF
TRBV7-9	-	TRBJ2-5	once	15	TGTGCCAGCAGCCAAAACCCCGGGAGCCAAGAGACCCAGTACTTC	CASSQNPGSQETQYF
TRBV4-1	TRBD2	TRBJ2-7	-	16	TGCGCCAGCAGCCTAGGACTAGCGGGGACCACCTACGAGCAGTACTTC	CASSLGLAGTTYEQYF
TRBV15	-	TRBJ1-5	-	14	TGTGCCACCAGCAGAGCCGGGGGGGGACGGCCCCAGCATTTT	CATSRAGGGRPQHF
TRBV2	-	TRBJ1-1	-	11	TGTGCCAGCACCGACGGGGGGCAAGCTTTCTTT	CASTDGGQAFF
TRBV5-1	TRBD1	TRBJ2-3	-	13	TGCGCCAGCGGACAGGGATCCACAGATACGCAGTATTTT	CASGQGSTDTQYF
TRBV4-1	-	TRBJ2-1	once	13	TGCGCCAGCAGCCAATCTAGTACTAATGAGCAGTTCTTC	CASSQSSTNEQFF
TRBV19	TRBD1	TRBJ1-6	-	14	TGTGCCAGTAGTATAGCACAGGGGGGTTCACCCCTCCACTTT	CASSIAQGGSPLHF
TRBV6-1	TRBD1	TRBJ1-6	few	16	TGTGCCAGCAGTGAAGCGTCACGGACAGGCCATTCACCCCTCCACTTT	CASSEASRTGHSPLHF